What follows is one T cell receptor (beta chain) and its context. Original handling: How many nucleated cells were present was estimated from reference gene primer amplification. This table comes from immunoSEQ multiplex PCR, and its TCRdb copy is limited to in-frame clones, with some not included. That table supplies the V and J calls and clone size; D and trimming were determined from the DNA. The table has about 180,000 clones, 81% seen once; the top ten hold about 5.3%. This CDR3 region has 15 residues. V gave up 0 bases and J gave up 6 bases, with 12 bases separating them. Per the germline V gene, CDR1 is SGHRS and CDR2 is YFSETQ. The sample belongs to a study of blood T cell repertoires in COVID-19. Study-level information: Specimens from acute and convalescent COVID-19 originated in the United States, Italy and Spain. Sample material is recorded as cDNA or gDNA derived from T cells, B-cell-depleted T cells, or PBMCs.

Which cohort a participant joined came from the clinical history participants gave. This clonotype was obtained from a middle-aged woman with acute COVID-19. The chain has TRBV5-1 and TRBJ1-4, with D tentatively TRBD1 (6 bases). The source material was PBMCs or T cells enriched from blood (not recorded which). Here the CDR3 reads CASSLGGRTDEKLFF. In nucleotides, the CDR3 is TGCGCCAGCAGCTTGGGGGGGCGGACAGATGAAAAACTGTTTTTT.